These 18 T cell receptor beta chains share one sample of origin, sequenced in a study of T cell responses to AZD1222 COVID-19 vaccine. Data came from immunoSEQ multiplex PCR; TCRdb stores just in-frame clones and leaves some out. The data contain 95,000 to 150,000 clones, 89% of them singletons. The material sequenced was peripheral blood, taken on day 0 of AZD1222 vaccination. These receptors were obtained from an adult in good health.

This chain joins TRBV6-2 or TRBV6-3 and TRBJ1-2; TRBD1 matches 7 bases. CDR1 is MNHEY, CDR2 SVGEGT, per germline. Unmatched junction bases numbered 7, after V lost 5 bases and J lost 7 bases. The CDR3 is 13 residues long. This CDR3 reads CASSPRDSSGYTF. CDR3 DNA sequence: TGTGCCAGCAGTCCCCGGGACAGCTCTGGCTACACCTTC.

CDR3 residues: CASSYSNQPQHF. DNA for the CDR3: TGTGCCAGCTCCTATAGCAATCAGCCCCAGCATTTT. The chain combines TRBV7-9 with TRBJ1-5; D uncertain. Germline V gives CDR1 SEHNR, CDR2 FQNEAQ (reference sequence). The CDR3 consists of 12 residues. V was cut by 8 bases and J by 0 bases, with 5 bases left in between.

This clone was picked up a small number of times. The chain carries TRBV19 and TRBJ2-7; 7 bases are a match to TRBD2. Germline V CDR1 and CDR2: LNHDA, SQIVND (reference sequence). V shed 6 bases and J 4 bases; nucleotides not matched to a gene: 6. The CDR3 runs 13 residues. CDR3 nucleotide sequence: TGTGCCAGTAGCCCGACCGGGGGGTACGAGCAGTACTTC. Translating it yields CASSPTGGYEQYF.

In its sample, this clone was seen once. The gene calls are TRBV6-5 and TRBJ2-1, with 8 bases aligning to TRBD1. The germline V gene has CDR1 MNHEY and CDR2 SVGAGI. The CDR3 extends over 14 amino acids. With V trimmed by 0 bases and J by 8 bases, 3 bases remained unmatched. CDR3 sequence: CASSYSTGGYEQFF. The CDR3 DNA is TGTGCCAGCAGTTACTCTACAGGGGGATATGAGCAGTTCTTC.

CDR3 protein: CASSGTWELFF. CDR3 in DNA: TGTGCCAGCAGCGGGACTTGGGAGCTGTTTTTT. The chain combines TRBV12-3 or TRBV12-4 with TRBJ2-2; D is perhaps TRBD2 (6 bases). The V end lost 6 bases, the J end lost 9 bases, and 8 bases lay between the germline ends. This CDR3 has 11 amino acids.

The chain joins TRBV28 to TRBJ2-7, with TRBD1 identical over 9 bases. V shed 4 bases and J 2 bases; nucleotides not matched to a gene: 9. Germline CDR1 and CDR2: MDHEN and SYDVKM. This CDR3 comprises 16 residues. CDR3 DNA sequence: TGTGCCAGCAGTTGGTCGTGGGACAGGGTAACCTACGAGCAGTACTTC. This sequence encodes CASSWSWDRVTYEQYF.

The V and J genes are TRBV13 and TRBJ2-7, with D maybe TRBD2 (6 bases). The V gene lost 0 bases and the J gene lost 4 bases, with 16 bases spanning the gap. The germline CDR1 and CDR2 sequences are PRHDT and FYEKMQ (reference sequence). The CDR3 contains 16 residues. This CDR3 reads CASSLGARGSRYEQYF. CDR3 bases: TGTGCCAGCAGCTTAGGGGCACGGGGGTCGAGGTACGAGCAGTACTTC.

The rearrangement links TRBV6-2 or TRBV6-3 to TRBJ1-1, with 11 bases identical to TRBD1. Trimming at V came to 5 bases and at J to 6 bases, leaving 8 bases not matched to a gene. CDR1 is MNHEY and CDR2 is SVGEGT in the germline V gene. The CDR3 covers 15 residues. CDR3 coding DNA: TGTGCCAGCAGTCATTCCCCGGACAGGGGGCCTGAAGCTTTCTTT. This translates into CASSHSPDRGPEAFF.

The chain carries TRBV4-3 and TRBJ1-2; D not resolved. This CDR3 comprises 15 residues. CDR1 and CDR2 from the germline V gene are LGHNA and YSLEER. The V gene lost 0 bases and the J gene lost 10 bases, with 18 bases spanning the gap. For the CDR3, the DNA is TGCGCCAGCAGCCAAGATGCTAGCCCCAGGTCTGACTACACCTTC. Amino acids: CASSQDASPRSDYTF.

The V gene is TRBV7-8, the J gene TRBJ1-6; the match to TRBD1 covers 9 bases. The germline V gene encodes CDR1 SGHVS and CDR2 FQNEAQ. CDR3 length: 16 residues. Trimming at V came to 2 bases and at J to 7 bases, leaving 6 bases not matched to a gene. The DNA for the CDR3 is TGTGCCAGCAGCTTACGAACACAGGGGGCGAATTCACCCCTCCACTTT. Translating it yields CASSLRTQGANSPLHF. Supplemented by reference TRBV7-8 and TRBJ1-6, the full variable domain reads GAGVSQSPRYKVAKRGQDVALRCDPISGHVSLFWYQQALGQGPEFLTYFQNEAQLDKSGLPSDRFFAERPEGSVSTLKIQRTQQEDSAVYLCASSLRTQGANSPLHFGNGTRLTVT.

The rearrangement joins TRBV6-1 to TRBJ2-1; D unresolved. Germline assignment: CDR1 MNHNS and CDR2 SASEGT. The CDR3 loop spans 15 amino acids. Trimming left V 2 bases short and J 0 bases short, with 8 bases between. CDR3 region: CASSESGSSYNEQFF. Written as DNA, the CDR3 is TGTGCCAGCAGTGAATCGGGCTCCTCCTACAATGAGCAGTTCTTC.

Only a few counts were recorded for this clone. The V and J genes are TRBV11-2 and TRBJ2-4; possibly TRBD2 for D (5 bases). This CDR3 is 16 amino acids long. Trimming stripped 5 bases from V and 4 bases from J, with 18 bases between. The germline CDR1 and CDR2 sequences are SGHAT and FQNNGV. The CDR3 DNA sequence: TGTGCCAGCAGCCCCCGTGCGGTAGCGCTAAAAAACATTCAGTACTTC. Translation gives CASSPRAVALKNIQYF.

V gene TRBV7-2 combines with J gene TRBJ2-4; 10 nucleotides match TRBD1. Germline CDR1 is SGHTA and CDR2 is FQGNSA. The V and J ends lost 6 bases and 15 bases, in that order; junction bases with no gene match: 14. CDR3 length: 14 amino acids. CDR3 in DNA: TGTGCCAGCAGTCAATTGGACAGGGGGATTTTGAGGTACTTC. Protein: CASSQLDRGILRYF.

This chain joins TRBV7-9 and TRBJ2-7; possibly TRBD2 for D (5 bases). The CDR3 is 14 amino acids. Trimming stripped 4 bases from V and 2 bases from J, with 12 bases between. Germline assignment: CDR1 SEHNR and CDR2 FQNEAQ (reference sequence). CDR3 in amino acids: CASSSLGLAYEQYF. Here the CDR3 DNA reads TGTGCCAGCAGCTCACTAGGTCTGGCCTACGAGCAGTACTTC.

V gene TRBV18 combines with J gene TRBJ1-2; the match to TRBD1 covers 11 bases. The J segment lost 2 bases and the V segment lost 4 bases, leaving 3 bases of the junction unmatched. The CDR3 extends over 15 amino acids. From germline, CDR1 is KGHSH and CDR2 LQKENI. The CDR3 sequence: CASSRGQGANYGYTF. The CDR3 DNA follows: TGTGCCAGCTCACGCGGACAGGGGGCCAACTATGGCTACACCTTC.

The chain carries TRBV9 and TRBJ1-1; no definite D call. The V gene's germline CDR1 is SGDLS and CDR2 YYNGEE. Trimming cost V 7 bases and J 0 bases, with 7 bases left between them. The CDR3 length is 12 residues. DNA of the CDR3: TGTGCCAGCCACCGACTGAACACTGAAGCTTTCTTT. It encodes CASHRLNTEAFF.

V usage is TRBV7-3 and J usage is TRBJ1-1; D uncertain. V dropped 5 bases and J dropped 3 bases, with 10 bases sitting between them. The CDR3 covers 13 residues. CDR1 SGHTA and CDR2 FQGTGA come from the germline V gene. The DNA for the CDR3 is TGTGCCAGCAGCCTCGGGATGTACACTGAAGCTTTCTTT. Translation: CASSLGMYTEAFF.

The chain uses TRBV7-6 and TRBJ1-1; TRBD1 matches at 9 bases. The CDR3 extends over 16 amino acids. Germline CDR1 and CDR2: SGHVS and FNYEAQ. Trimming cost V 3 bases and J 3 bases; bases outside gene matches: 8. In nucleotides, the CDR3 is TGTGCCAGCAGCTTCACGTCCGGGACAGGGTACACTGAAGCTTTCTTT. Amino acids: CASSFTSGTGYTEAFF.